The next 22 T cell receptor beta chains were all read from a single sample in a study of T cell responses to AZD1222 COVID-19 vaccine. This table comes from immunoSEQ multiplex PCR, and its TCRdb copy is limited to in-frame clones, with some not included. The sample shows about 140,000 clones, 80% to 95% of them seen only once. The sample was peripheral blood, taken 28 days after the second AZD1222 dose. All receptors derive from an adult who received the AZD1222 COVID-19 vaccine.

This chain connects TRBV28 to TRBJ1-1; D unresolved. CDR1 MDHEN and CDR2 SYDVKM come from the germline V gene. Trimming cost V 2 bases and J 1 base, with 5 bases left between them. The length of the CDR3 is 13 residues. In DNA form, the CDR3 reads TGTGCCAGCAGTTTACAAAGGAACACTGAAGCTTTCTTT. Encoded protein: CASSLQRNTEAFF. Full variable domain (missing parts from reference TRBV28 and TRBJ1-1): DVKVTQSSRYLVKRTGEKVFLECVQDMDHENMFWYRQDPGLGLRLIYFSYDVKMKEKGDIPEGYSVSREKKERFSLILESASTNQTSMYLCASSLQRNTEAFFGQGTRLTVV.

In this sample, this clone turned up once. CDR3 loop: CASSLAGADGPQHF. The CDR3, as DNA: TGTGCCAGCAGTTTAGCCGGGGCCGATGGGCCCCAGCATTTT. This chain connects TRBV27 to TRBJ1-5; D is perhaps TRBD1 (5 bases). This CDR3 has 14 residues. Trimming took 2 bases from V and 9 from J, leaving 14 bases between them. Germline CDR1 and CDR2: MNHEY and SMNVEV (reference sequence).

The chain combines TRBV7-9 with TRBJ1-6, with D perhaps TRBD1 (5 bases). The V gene lost 3 bases and the J gene lost 4 bases, with 19 bases spanning the gap. The CDR3 spans 18 residues. Germline CDR1 is SEHNR and CDR2 is FQNEAQ (reference sequence). This CDR3 is CASSLEWETETYNSPLHF. CDR3 coding DNA: TGTGCCAGCAGCTTGGAGTGGGAGACAGAGACGTATAATTCACCCCTCCACTTT.

The chain uses TRBV20-1 and TRBJ2-1; D perhaps matches TRBD2 (7 bases). The CDR3 covers 11 residues. V was trimmed by 3 bases and J by 12 bases, leaving 12 bases between them. Germline V lookup: CDR1 DFQATT, CDR2 SNEGSKA (reference sequence). The CDR3: CSASGRGWQFF. The CDR3 DNA follows: TGCAGTGCTAGTGGGAGGGGGTGGCAGTTCTTC.

J is TRBJ1-2 and V is TRBV18; TRBD1 agrees at 7 bases. From germline, CDR1 is KGHSH and CDR2 LQKENI. This CDR3 comprises 14 residues. Unmatched junction bases numbered 7, after V lost 3 bases and J lost 6 bases. CDR3 amino acids: CASSPGQDIDGYTF. The CDR3 nucleotides are TGTGCCAGCTCACCTGGACAGGACATTGATGGCTACACCTTC.

The chain employs TRBV6-5 and TRBJ1-1; TRBD1 matches at 7 bases. The germline V gene has CDR1 MNHEY and CDR2 SVGAGI. This CDR3 is 12 amino acids long. V gave up 4 bases and J gave up 8 bases; unmatched junction bases: 4. The CDR3 DNA sequence: TGTGCCAGCAGTTGGGACAGAAAAGAAGCTTTCTTT. It yields the protein CASSWDRKEAFF.

The chain recombines TRBV2 with TRBJ1-1; a possible D gene is TRBD1 (5 bases). Germline CDR1 reads SNHLY; CDR2 reads FYNNEI. The CDR3 has 15 amino acids. V lost 6 bases, J lost 2 bases, and 16 bases lay in between. The CDR3 here is CASSATGTANTEAFF. CDR3 coding DNA: TGTGCCAGCAGCGCCACCGGGACGGCTAACACTGAAGCTTTCTTT.

The chain recombines TRBV5-6 with TRBJ2-1; D perhaps matches TRBD2 (6 bases). V shed 10 bases and J shed 7 bases, with 24 bases lying between them. The germline V gene encodes CDR1 SGHDT and CDR2 YYEEEE. This CDR3 spans 15 amino acids. In DNA, the CDR3 is TGTGCCTTCTCTCGGCGGGACCGACTGGGTAATGAGCAGTTCTTC. Its translation: CAFSRRDRLGNEQFF.

The rearrangement links TRBV9 to TRBJ1-2; possibly TRBD1 for D (5 bases). Germline V gene lookup returns CDR1 SGDLS and CDR2 YYNGEE. The CDR3 sequence is 13 residues long. V lost 2 bases to trimming and J lost 8 bases, with 13 bases between them. The CDR3 DNA reads as TGTGCCAGCAGCGTCGCAGGGTATCAAGGCTACACCTTC. Translating it yields CASSVAGYQGYTF.

The chain carries TRBV5-1 and TRBJ2-7; tentative D call: TRBD1 (6 bases). V was trimmed by 4 bases and J by 3 bases, leaving 11 bases between them. Per the germline V gene, CDR1 is SGHRS and CDR2 is YFSETQ. This CDR3 comprises 13 residues. This CDR3 is CASSVDRSYEQYF. The CDR3 DNA reads as TGCGCCAGCAGCGTCGACAGGAGCTACGAGCAGTACTTC.

The rearrangement uses TRBV2 and TRBJ1-2, with D maybe TRBD1 (6 bases). Per the germline V gene, CDR1 is SNHLY and CDR2 is FYNNEI. V shed 1 base and J shed 8 bases, with 11 bases lying between them. This CDR3 region has 13 residues. The CDR3 loop is CASSEGGGVGYTF. CDR3 nucleotide sequence: TGTGCCAGCAGTGAAGGGGGGGGCGTAGGCTACACCTTC.

This chain joins TRBV4-1 and TRBJ1-1; D unclear. Trimming took 4 bases from V and 0 from J, leaving 12 bases between them. This CDR3 has 15 residues. Germline CDR1 and CDR2: MGHRA and YSYEKL. This CDR3 is CASSRSVSMNTEAFF. CDR3 nucleotide sequence: TGCGCCAGCAGCCGGTCGGTTTCTATGAACACTGAAGCTTTCTTT.

The chain employs TRBV7-9 and TRBJ1-1; D is undetermined. V lost 2 bases to trimming and J lost 2 bases, with 12 bases between them. Germline V gene lookup returns CDR1 SEHNR and CDR2 FQNEAQ (reference sequence). The CDR3 consists of 15 residues. The CDR3 sequence is CASSLNGGSNTEAFF. CDR3 DNA sequence: TGTGCCAGCAGCTTAAATGGAGGGAGCAACACTGAAGCTTTCTTT.

V and J are TRBV5-5 and TRBJ2-7, with D possibly matching TRBD2 (5 bases). Germline V CDR1 and CDR2: SGHKS, YYEKEE (reference sequence). V gave up 7 bases and J gave up 2 bases, with 19 bases separating them. This CDR3 comprises 15 residues. CDR3 residues: CASSLVLEEPYEQYF. The CDR3 coding sequence is TGTGCCAGCTCCTTGGTCCTGGAGGAGCCCTACGAGCAGTACTTC.

V usage is TRBV5-6 and J usage is TRBJ2-1, with D possibly TRBD1 on 5 matching bases. This CDR3 has 15 amino acids. V dropped 0 bases and J dropped 1 base, with 8 bases sitting between them. Germline CDR1 reads SGHDT; CDR2 reads YYEEEE. The CDR3 DNA sequence: TGTGCCAGCAGCTTGGGGCAGGGATCCTACAATGAGCAGTTCTTC. Translation: CASSLGQGSYNEQFF.

The V call is TRBV4-1, the J call TRBJ2-5, with D possibly matching TRBD2 (5 bases). The CDR3 consists of 12 residues. Trimming took 4 bases from V and 8 from J, leaving 11 bases between them. The germline CDR1 and CDR2 sequences are MGHRA and YSYEKL. The CDR3 loop is CASSLPAGTQYF. CDR3 nucleotides: TGCGCCAGCAGCCTCCCCGCGGGCACCCAGTACTTC.

V usage is TRBV5-1 and J usage is TRBJ2-6; the D gene is possibly TRBD2 (5 bases). Trimming stripped 5 bases from V and 4 bases from J, with 16 bases between. Germline V CDR1 and CDR2: SGHRS, YFSETQ. CDR3 length: 16 amino acids. Here the CDR3 reads CASRIAGPEGANVLTF. In DNA form, the CDR3 reads TGCGCCAGCAGGATCGCGGGCCCAGAGGGGGCCAACGTCCTGACTTTC.

The chain couples TRBV5-1 to TRBJ1-5; D is unclear. Between the trimmed V and J ends, which lost 0 bases and 1 base, there was a span of 8 bases. CDR1 and CDR2 (germline): SGHRS, YFSETQ. The CDR3 contains 15 residues. DNA for the CDR3: TGCGCCAGCAGCTTGGGTTCCGGAAGCAATCAGCCCCAGCATTTT. Its translation: CASSLGSGSNQPQHF. The full variable domain, in which reference TRBV5-1 and TRBJ1-5 provide the parts outside the CDR3, is KAGVTQTPRYLIKTRGQQVTLSCSPISGHRSVSWYQQTPGQGLQFLFEYFSETQRNKGNFPGRFSGRQFSNSRSEMNVSTLELGDSALYLCASSLGSGSNQPQHFGDGTRLSIL.

The chain combines TRBV4-2 with TRBJ1-1; D not certain. The CDR3 contains 15 residues. V shed 1 base and J shed 3 bases, with 12 bases lying between them. Germline V gene lookup returns CDR1 LGHNA and CDR2 YNFKEQ. CDR3 sequence: CASSQVAGSDTEAFF. The CDR3, as DNA: TGTGCCAGCAGCCAAGTGGCAGGTTCCGACACTGAAGCTTTCTTT.

CDR3 protein: CASSQGLAGSRYEQYF. In DNA form, the CDR3 reads TGTGCCAGCAGCCAGGGACTAGCGGGATCTCGGTACGAGCAGTACTTC. V is TRBV5-5 and J is TRBJ2-7, with 13 bases lining up with TRBD2. In germline, CDR1 is SGHKS, CDR2 YYEKEE (reference sequence). Trimming removed 4 bases from V and 4 bases from J; junction bases left unmatched: 8. The length of the CDR3 is 16 residues.

The V call is TRBV27, the J call TRBJ2-1; 10 bases are shared with TRBD2. This CDR3 region has 19 residues. CDR1 is MNHEY, CDR2 SMNVEV, per germline (reference sequence). The J segment lost 7 bases and the V segment lost 4 bases, leaving 19 bases of the junction unmatched. CDR3 in DNA: TGTGCCAGCAGTTCCACGGCCGTCTCATTAGCGGGAGGTAGGAATGAGCAGTTCTTC. Encoded protein: CASSSTAVSLAGGRNEQFF.

V gene TRBV19 combines with J gene TRBJ1-2; D not resolved. The length of the CDR3 is 11 residues. V shed 7 bases and J shed 6 bases, with 9 bases lying between them. CDR1 and CDR2 from the germline V gene are LNHDA and SQIVND (reference sequence). Here the CDR3 DNA reads TGTGCCAGTAACTGGGCTCATGGCTACACCTTC. It encodes CASNWAHGYTF.